The 32 T cell receptor beta chains in this list originate from one sample, sequenced in a study of tumor and adjacent non-tumor tissue in lung cancer (dated by TCRdb to 2016 to 2019). RNA was isolated from bulk unsorted tissue, and RNA quality was assessed with a NanoDrop ND-1000 and an Agilent 2100. The receptor library was made with multiplex PCR. Sequencing took place on an Illumina HiSeq 2500. TCRbeta libraries were constructed through three rounds of nested PCR with primers (Table S4) according to protocols modified from ARM-PCR. TCRdb trimmed public reads at Q25 via fastp, called clones via MiXCR and kept in-frame beta chains. Entries are consolidated by CDR3 protein sequence, retaining the most common genes and DNA. The sample has 95,000 to 150,000 distinct CDR3 sequences on record, 60% to 70% of them singletons. The top ten clonotypes cover roughly 12% of the sample. Sequenced sample: lung tumor tissue. The receptors were sampled from a young man with non-small cell lung cancer.

With respect to this clonotype: No conserved phenylalanine or tryptophan ends this CDR3, so it is likely a read error. Because the CDR3's place on the DNA is in doubt, the DNA is left out and the CDR3 is given as listed by TCRdb. The gene calls are TRBV12-3 or TRBV12-4 and TRBJ2-7; the tabulated D call, TRBD1, remains unverified against the DNA. The CDR3 region is 13 residues in length, termini included. CDR3 sequence: CASSLQGWYEKYC.

Of note for this clonotype: This may come from a read error, since a much larger clone is one base off. The missing conserved phenylalanine or tryptophan at the end of this CDR3 makes a read error likely. This CDR3 is CASSYLGEQFS. The CDR3 nucleotides are TGTGCCAGCAGTTACTTAGGTGAGCAGTTCTCC. V and J are TRBV6-2 or TRBV6-3 and TRBJ2-1; no definite D call. Germline V lookup: CDR1 MNHEY, CDR2 SVGEGT. This CDR3 is 11 amino acids long. V shed 1 base and J shed 9 bases, with 4 bases lying between them.

This clonotype is a singleton in its sample. Compared with germline, one end of the junction differs, possibly owing to a read error. This sequence joins TRBV20-1 and TRBJ2-1; 13 bases are a match to TRBD2. CDR3 length equals 17 residues. Germline loops: CDR1 DFQATT, CDR2 SNEGSKA (reference sequence). The CDR3: CNANQWTSGSSYNGQFF. As DNA, the CDR3 is TGCAATGCTAATCAGTGGACTAGCGGGAGCTCCTACAATGGGCAGTTCTTC.

The chain is built from TRBV4-1 and TRBJ2-7, with TRBD2 matching over 11 bases. Germline CDR1 MGHRA, CDR2 YSYEKL. This CDR3 comprises 15 residues. The trim removed 2 bases at V and 5 bases at J, leaving 5 bases unmatched. This CDR3 reads CASSQTQTSGNEQYF. Here the CDR3 DNA reads TGCGCCAGCAGCCAAACACAGACTAGCGGGAACGAGCAGTACTTC.

Turning to this clonotype: Possible read error: a much larger clone is one base away. V is TRBV6-2 or TRBV6-3 and J is TRBJ1-2, with D hard to call. In germline, CDR1 is MNHEY, CDR2 SVGEGT. This CDR3 comprises 15 residues. The CDR3 here is CASSSGGGDRYGYPF. The DNA for the CDR3 is TGTGCCAGCAGTTCGGGAGGAGGCGACCGCTATGGCTACCCCTTC.

As to this clonotype: A much larger clone lies one base from this, so it may be a read error. The rearrangement joins TRBV7-9 to TRBJ2-1; TRBD1 is a possible D gene (6 bases). The V and J ends lost 1 base and 5 bases respectively, with 15 bases between them. Germline loops: CDR1 SEHNR, CDR2 FQNEAQ (reference sequence). The CDR3 extends over 16 amino acids. In DNA, the CDR3 is TGTGCCAGCAGCTTAGAGGGGCGGCAGGGGCACAATGAGCAGTTCTTC. Translated: CASSLEGRQGHNEQFF.

Comments on this clonotype: A clone one base away is much larger, so this may be a read error. A read error is likely, as this CDR3 ends without the conserved phenylalanine or tryptophan. Because the CDR3's place on the DNA is in doubt, the DNA is left out and the CDR3 is given as listed by TCRdb. The J gene is TRBJ2-7, the V gene TRBV20-1; the table assigns TRBD1, which was not confirmed against the DNA. The CDR3 is 10 residues long, counting both termini. The V gene's germline CDR1 is DFQATT and CDR2 SNEGSKA (reference sequence). CDR3 sequence reads: CSASRQGVYS.

As to this clonotype: Germline is not matched at one junction end, which may reflect a read error. This chain connects TRBV12-3 or TRBV12-4 to TRBJ2-7; 7 bases fit TRBD2. The CDR3 has 14 residues. The CDR3 here is CASSLAGGGYEEYF. In DNA form, the CDR3 reads TGTGCTAGCAGTTTGGCTGGGGGGGGGTACGAGGAGTACTTC.

The sample holds many counts of this clonotype. The rearrangement uses TRBV29-1 and TRBJ2-5; the match to TRBD1 covers 7 bases. The J segment lost 6 bases and the V segment lost 4 bases, leaving 8 bases of the junction unmatched. CDR3 size: 13 residues. Per germline, CDR1 SQVTM and CDR2 ANQGSEA. CDR3 bases: TGCAGCGTTGTTAGTACAGGGGCAAAGACCCAGTACTTC. This sequence encodes CSVVSTGAKTQYF. The complete variable domain, with remaining parts taken from reference TRBV29-1 and TRBJ2-5, reads SAVISQKPSRDICQRGTSLTIQCQVDSQVTMMFWYRQQPGQSLTLIATANQGSEATYESGFVIDKFPISRPNLTFSTLTVSNMSPEDSSIYLCSVVSTGAKTQYFGPGTRLLVL.

This clonotype was seen only once. A much more abundant neighbour one base away suggests this may be a read error. The CDR3 region has the DNA TGCATTGCTAGAGATCCCCGAGGGGGGGACACCGGGGAGCTGTTTTTT. Encoded protein: CIARDPRGGDTGELFF. This sequence joins TRBV20-1 and TRBJ2-2; D perhaps matches TRBD2 (7 bases). The CDR3 has 16 amino acids. The germline V gene has CDR1 DFQATT and CDR2 SNEGSKA (reference sequence).

This clonotype was seen more than once but under ten times. The chain joins TRBV7-9 to TRBJ2-6, with unresolved D. This CDR3 is built from 14 residues. CDR1 is SEHNR, CDR2 FQNEAQ, per germline (reference sequence). Deletions cut 5 bases from V and 0 bases from J, with 5 bases between. CDR3 sequence reads: CASSPLSGANVLTF. The CDR3 DNA is TGTGCCAGCAGCCCACTCTCTGGGGCCAACGTCCTGACTTTC. The variable domain in full, with the rest retrieved from reference TRBV7-9 and TRBJ2-6, is DTGVSQNPRHKITKRGQNVTFRCDPISEHNRLYWYRQTLGQGPEFLTYFQNEAQLEKSRLLSDRFSAERPKGSFSTLEIQRTEQGDSAMYLCASSPLSGANVLTFGAGSRLTVL.

This sequence joins TRBV12-3 or TRBV12-4 and TRBJ1-3; 9 bases align to TRBD1. The CDR3 runs 17 residues. CDR3 sequence: CISSPFRQGVSGNTIYF. Written as DNA, the CDR3 is TGTATCAGCAGTCCATTCCGACAGGGGGTCTCTGGAAACACCATATATTTT.

This clonotype was seen repeatedly, ten times or more. V gene TRBV10-3 combines with J gene TRBJ1-1, with D hard to call. V was pared by 1 base and J by 1 base, with 10 bases between. The V gene's germline CDR1 is ENHRY and CDR2 SYGVKD. The CDR3 is 15 residues long. The CDR3 loop is CAISELLTENTEAFF. As DNA, the CDR3 is TGTGCCATCAGTGAGTTACTTACAGAGAACACTGAAGCTTTCTTT.

A remark on this clonotype: The conserved phenylalanine or tryptophan normally closing the CDR3 is absent here, so this likely arose from a read error. V and J are TRBV10-3 and TRBJ2-7; the D gene could be TRBD1 or TRBD2 (6 bases each). V lost 4 bases, J lost 5 bases, and 15 bases lay in between. The germline gives CDR1 ENHRY, CDR2 SYGVKD. The CDR3 contains 14 residues. CDR3 sequence reads: CAISGGDMGHEQYL. CDR3 DNA sequence: TGTGCCATCAGTGGCGGGGACATGGGCCACGAGCAGTACTTA.

Concerning this clonotype: A junction boundary mismatches the germline segment, possibly from a read error. The V call is TRBV11-2, the J call TRBJ2-1; 10 nucleotides agree with TRBD2. Germline V lookup: CDR1 SGHAT, CDR2 FQNNGV. The CDR3 runs to 17 residues. The CDR3 DNA reads TGTGCCAGCAGCCTTATAGCGGGAGGAAGAGTTTACAATGAGCAATTCTTC. Translation gives CASSLIAGGRVYNEQFF.

On this clonotype itself: One junction end disagrees with the germline gene, perhaps due to a read error. The rearrangement links TRBV6-6 to TRBJ1-2, with 7 bases matching TRBD1. The CDR3 consists of 15 residues. Germline values: CDR1 MNHNY, CDR2 SVGAGI (reference sequence). In DNA form, the CDR3 reads TGTGCCGGCAGTCCCAGCCGACAGGGTAACTATGGCTACACCTTC. Amino acids: CAGSPSRQGNYGYTF.

Of note for this clonotype: One junction end does not reproduce the germline sequence, and a read error may be involved. V and J are TRBV11-3 and TRBJ2-5, with TRBD1 as a possible D gene (5 bases). Germline assignment: CDR1 SGHNT and CDR2 YENEEA. There are 13 residues in the CDR3. The DNA of the CDR3 is TGTGCCAGCAGCTGGGCCAGGGAAAAGACCCAATACTTC. The encoded protein is CASSWAREKTQYF.

The V gene is TRBV6-4, the J gene TRBJ1-1, with D unclear. Germline V gene data show CDR1 as MRHNA and CDR2 as SNTAGT. The CDR3 loop spans 13 amino acids. The V gene lost 3 bases and the J gene lost 1 base, with 6 bases spanning the gap. The CDR3 DNA reads as TGTGCCAGCAGTGAACAGACGAACACTGAAGCTTTCTTT. Protein sequence: CASSEQTNTEAFF.

This clonotype was seen more than once but under ten times. A junction end diverges from the germline sequence, so it may reflect a read error. The chain couples TRBV4-1 to TRBJ2-7; 7 bases agree with TRBD2. CDR1 MGHRA and CDR2 YSYEKL come from the germline V gene. There are 16 residues in the CDR3. The DNA for the CDR3 is TGTGTCAGCAGCCAAGATGAGACGGGAGGTACGTACGAGCGGTACTTC. It encodes CVSSQDETGGTYERYF.

Points on this clonotype: The CDR3 ends on some other residue instead of the conserved phenylalanine or tryptophan, so this is likely a read error. This CDR3 is CASSPRGLAETQYL. The CDR3 DNA reads as TGTGCCAGCAGTCCCCGGGGACTAGCTGAGACCCAGTACCTC. The V call is TRBV6-5, the J call TRBJ2-5; 9 nucleotides match TRBD2. This CDR3 has 14 residues. J gave up 5 bases and V 5 bases, and 6 bases lay outside the gene matches. In germline, CDR1 is MNHEY, CDR2 SVGAGI.

The chain joins TRBV7-8 to TRBJ2-3; the match to TRBD1 covers 8 bases. The V gene end was trimmed by 5 bases and the J gene end by 2 bases; junction bases not matched to a gene: 6. The CDR3 consists of 15 residues. Germline CDR1 reads SGHVS; CDR2 reads FQNEAQ. Written as DNA, the CDR3 is TGTGCCAGCAGCATCCGACAGGGGAACACAGATACGCAGTATTTT. Residues: CASSIRQGNTDTQYF.

This clonotype was recorded once. A much larger clone sits a single nucleotide away, making a read error possible. The CDR3 sequence is CSASGTLGGASRTDTQYF. Written as DNA, the CDR3 is TGCAGTGCTTCGGGAACTCTCGGGGGGGCCAGTCGCACAGATACGCAGTATTTT. This chain joins TRBV20-1 and TRBJ2-3, with 8 bases matching TRBD2. The V gene's germline CDR1 is DFQATT and CDR2 SNEGSKA (reference sequence). The CDR3 loop spans 18 amino acids. Trimming cost V 5 bases and J 1 base; bases outside gene matches: 17.

The V and J genes are TRBV24-1 and TRBJ2-5; 8 bases map to TRBD2. The J call is uncertain, as TRBJ2-1 better fits the DNA end. CDR1 KGHDR and CDR2 SFDVKD come from the germline V gene. This CDR3 has 16 amino acids. The CDR3 DNA sequence: TGTGCCACCAGTGACCCAAGCGGGAGTCTATCTGAGACCCAGTTCTTC. Its translation is CATSDPSGSLSETQFF.

A remark on this clonotype: This sequence may be a read error, since a much larger clone differs from it by one base. The chain carries TRBV6-1 and TRBJ2-4, with a possible D match to TRBD2 (5 bases). The V end was cut by 1 base, the J end by 5 bases, with 15 bases between. The CDR3 is 16 amino acids. From germline, CDR1 is MNHNS and CDR2 SASEGT. CDR3 sequence: CASSEGLKRGQNIQYF. CDR3 DNA sequence: TGTGCCAGCAGTGAAGGGCTCAAGAGAGGGCAAAACATTCAGTACTTC.

Details on this clonotype: The CDR3 end shows no conserved phenylalanine or tryptophan, and so a read error is likely. V usage is TRBV11-2 and J usage is TRBJ1-1, with D hard to call. The CDR3 has 13 residues. The germline V gene has CDR1 SGHAT and CDR2 FQNNGV. CDR3 residues: CASGLHGVTEAFV. For the CDR3, the DNA is TGTGCCAGCGGCTTACACGGTGTGACTGAAGCTTTCGTC.

V gene TRBV24-1 combines with J gene TRBJ2-1, with D possibly TRBD1 on 6 matching bases. Germline loops: CDR1 KGHDR, CDR2 SFDVKD. The germline V and J ends were trimmed by 8 bases and 9 bases, with 16 bases remaining between them. This CDR3 contains 13 residues. The DNA for the CDR3 is TGTGCCACCATTGACACAGGGTCACTTGAGCAGTTCTTC. It specifies CATIDTGSLEQFF.

As regards this clonotype: A junction boundary mismatches the germline segment, possibly from a read error. The genes are TRBV11-2 and TRBJ2-1; 8 bases map to TRBD1. CDR1 SGHAT and CDR2 FQNNGV come from the germline V gene. The CDR3 spans 16 residues. CDR3 in DNA: TGTGTCAGCAGCTCCAGGGACAGGAGCTCCTACAATGAGCAGTTCTTC. Its translation: CVSSSRDRSSYNEQFF.

The J gene is TRBJ2-7, the V gene TRBV29-1; D might be TRBD2 (5 bases). Germline V gene lookup returns CDR1 SQVTM and CDR2 ANQGSEA. V was clipped by 5 bases and J by 0 bases, with 11 bases between them. CDR3 length equals 13 residues. The CDR3 sequence: CSVLTGNSYEQYF. The CDR3 DNA reads TGCAGCGTTCTGACGGGGAACTCCTACGAGCAGTACTTC.

With regard to this clonotype: One base away lies a much larger clone, so this may be a sequencing read error. This rearrangement joins TRBV18 to TRBJ2-3; a possible D gene is TRBD1 (5 bases). Per the germline V gene, CDR1 is KGHSH and CDR2 is LQKENI. The CDR3 spans 13 residues. CDR3 sequence (DNA): TGTGCCGGCTCATATTCGACAGAAGATACGCAGTATTTT. It is translated as CAGSYSTEDTQYF.

At least ten counts were recorded for this clonotype. The chain employs TRBV29-1 and TRBJ1-2, with TRBD1 matching over 10 bases. The V and J ends lost 4 bases and 8 bases, in that order; junction bases with no gene match: 4. The CDR3 is made up of 12 amino acids. CDR1 is SQVTM and CDR2 is ANQGSEA in the germline V gene. The CDR3 is CSVGQGAVGYTF. The CDR3 DNA reads TGCAGCGTTGGACAGGGGGCTGTCGGCTACACCTTC.

This clonotype was recorded many times. V and J are TRBV20-1 and TRBJ1-5; 7 nucleotides align to TRBD1. This CDR3 contains 16 residues. Unmatched junction bases numbered 9, after V lost 3 bases and J lost 1 base. Germline CDR1 DFQATT, CDR2 SNEGSKA (reference sequence). The CDR3 loop reads CSARRQGFASNQPQHF. CDR3 DNA sequence: TGCAGTGCTAGGAGACAGGGTTTCGCGAGCAATCAGCCCCAGCATTTT.

Regarding this clonotype: One end of the junction varies from germline; a read error may be responsible. The J gene is TRBJ2-1, the V gene TRBV6-2 or TRBV6-3; 10 bases agree with TRBD2. Gene TRBJ2-7 matches the end of the DNA better, so the J call may be wrong. The CDR3 is 15 amino acids. Per germline, CDR1 MNHEY and CDR2 SVGEGT. The CDR3 sequence: CTSSPSGGDYNEQYF. The CDR3 DNA sequence: TGTACCAGCAGTCCGAGCGGGGGGGACTACAATGAGCAGTACTTC.